This T cell receptor beta chain was observed in a study of T-cell memory formation after mild COVID-19. 5'RACE with constant-segment primers yielded barcoded, UMI-tagged TCR alpha and TCR beta cDNA libraries. MiXCR, applied by TCRdb to the 5' RACE reads, yields one record per CDR3 protein. The sample holds 350,000 or so distinct CDR3 sequences; 13% are singletons and the top ten take over 20%. Germline loops: CDR1 MNHEY, CDR2 SMNVEV (reference sequence). V gave up 2 bases and J gave up 3 bases, with 11 bases separating them. This CDR3 region has 14 residues. This sequence joins TRBV27 and TRBJ2-7, with D possibly being TRBD2 (5 bases). Sequenced material: PBMCs or a T cell subset sorted from them (not recorded which). The TCR originated in a man aged 18 to 35 who had mild COVID-19 (a few samples of this study predate the infection). Cell type and time point are not known. The CDR3 loop is CASSLKGRGYEQYV. CDR3 nucleotides: TGTGCCAGCAGTTTAAAAGGACGGGGCTACGAGCAGTACGTC.